A single sample gave rise to the 28 T cell receptor beta chains below, sequenced in a study of neurological immune-mediated disorders. Each CDR3 protein gets one entry after TCRdb re-called the 5' RACE reads with MiXCR. The sample records some 30,000 distinct CDR3 sequences, roughly 20% being singletons. The sequencing sample was made of PBMCs. These receptor sequences come from an older woman in good health.

This chain uses TRBV15 with TRBJ1-5; D is perhaps TRBD1 (5 bases). With 0 bases removed from V and 5 bases from J, the gap between germline ends came to 11 bases. CDR1 is LNHNV, CDR2 YYDKDF, per germline (reference sequence). CDR3 length equals 15 residues. The DNA of the CDR3 is TGTGCCACCAGCAGAGACCGGGGGAACCATCAGCCCCAGCATTTT. Its protein is CATSRDRGNHQPQHF.

The chain couples TRBV28 to TRBJ2-1, with 10 bases identical to TRBD2. The CDR3 is made up of 15 amino acids. From germline, CDR1 is MDHEN and CDR2 SYDVKM. V lost 1 base, J lost 10 bases, and 7 bases stayed unmatched. CDR3 sequence (DNA): TGTGCCAGCAGTTTATTAGAGCGGGAGGGCCTAGAGCAGTTCTTC. Translating gives CASSLLEREGLEQFF.

This clonotype was counted ten times or more. The chain employs TRBV20-1 and TRBJ1-2, with a possible D match to TRBD1 (6 bases). This CDR3 region has 14 residues. Deletions cut 0 bases from V and 5 bases from J, with 13 bases between. The germline CDR1 and CDR2 sequences are DFQATT and SNEGSKA (reference sequence). The CDR3 nucleotides read TGCAGTGCTAGAGATGGCGGGACACTATATGGCTACACCTTC. Protein product: CSARDGGTLYGYTF.

This clonotype was seen repeatedly, ten times or more. The rearrangement joins TRBV6-2 or TRBV6-3 to TRBJ1-2; 8 bases are shared with TRBD1. Germline V gene data show CDR1 as MNHEY and CDR2 as SVGEGT. J was trimmed by 2 bases and V by 6 bases; bases with no gene match: 8. CDR3 size: 15 residues. CDR3 nucleotide sequence: TGTGCCAGCAGCCGAATGGGACAGGTGAACTATGGCTACACCTTC. Translating gives CASSRMGQVNYGYTF.

The CDR3 loop is CASSPLRGELFF. CDR3 DNA: TGTGCCAGCAGTCCGTTGCGGGGGGAGCTGTTTTTT. The chain uses TRBV12-3 or TRBV12-4 and TRBJ2-2; D remains ambiguous. Trimming cost V 5 bases and J 8 bases, with 9 bases left between them. This CDR3 comprises 12 residues.

This clonotype was detected many times. The chain couples TRBV7-3 to TRBJ1-1; 10 bases align to TRBD1. V shed 4 bases and J 6 bases; nucleotides not matched to a gene: 5. This CDR3 comprises 14 residues. In germline, CDR1 is SGHTA, CDR2 FQGTGA. This CDR3 is CASSSGDRGAEAFF. DNA for the CDR3: TGTGCCAGCAGCTCCGGGGACAGGGGCGCTGAAGCTTTCTTT.

This clonotype has a handful of counts. J is TRBJ1-5 and V is TRBV18; D ambiguous. The CDR3 runs to 14 residues. V lost 6 bases and J lost 1, with 10 bases in between. Germline V gene data show CDR1 as KGHSH and CDR2 as LQKENI. CDR3 bases: TGTGCCAGCTCCTCTCTGGGGAGCAATCAGCCCCAGCATTTT. Residues: CASSSLGSNQPQHF.

In its sample, this clonotype was seen many times. In DNA, the CDR3 is TGTGCCAGCAGTACTATAGGACTCGCACTAGCCAAAAACATTCAGTACTTC. It specifies CASSTIGLALAKNIQYF. This sequence joins TRBV6-4 and TRBJ2-4; possible D gene TRBD2, 5 bases. Between the trimmed V and J ends, which lost 5 bases and 0 bases, there was a span of 17 bases. The CDR3 covers 17 residues. Germline V gives CDR1 MRHNA, CDR2 SNTAGT.

This clonotype occurred many times. The chain recombines TRBV30 with TRBJ2-1, with D possibly being TRBD2 (5 bases). This CDR3 is 10 amino acids long. CDR1 and CDR2 (germline): GTSNPN, SVGIG (reference sequence). Trimming took off 8 bases at V and 10 bases at J, with 12 bases between the two ends. CDR3 protein: CAGGSSEQFF. The CDR3, as DNA: TGTGCCGGAGGATCCAGCGAGCAGTTCTTC.

This clonotype was counted at least ten times. This sequence joins TRBV6-2 or TRBV6-3 and TRBJ2-2; D gene uncertain. The germline V and J ends were trimmed by 0 bases and 6 bases, with 8 bases remaining between them. The CDR3 spans 14 residues. Germline V gene data show CDR1 as MNHEY and CDR2 as SVGEGT. Here the CDR3 reads CASSYSGESGELFF. The DNA of the CDR3 is TGTGCCAGCAGTTACTCTGGGGAATCCGGGGAGCTGTTTTTT.

At least ten counts were recorded for this clonotype. CDR3 protein: CASSYLTDNQPQHF. The CDR3 bases are TGTGCCAGCAGTTACCTGACAGACAATCAGCCCCAGCATTTT. The chain links TRBV6-2 or TRBV6-3 to TRBJ1-5, with D tentatively TRBD1 (5 bases). Germline V gene data show CDR1 as MNHEY and CDR2 as SVGEGT. This CDR3 contains 14 residues. The V end was cut by 2 bases, the J end by 3 bases, with 8 bases between.

This clonotype was counted ten times or more. V and J are TRBV5-5 and TRBJ1-1; TRBD1 matches 7 bases. The V gene end was trimmed by 4 bases and the J gene end by 2 bases; junction bases not matched to a gene: 5. Germline V gives CDR1 SGHKS, CDR2 YYEKEE (reference sequence). The CDR3 is made up of 14 amino acids. The CDR3 region is CASSPTGSNTEAFF. CDR3 DNA sequence: TGTGCCAGCAGCCCGACAGGGTCTAACACTGAAGCTTTCTTT.

The V gene is TRBV5-4, the J gene TRBJ2-7; 7 bases are a match to TRBD1. From germline, CDR1 is SGHNT and CDR2 YYREEE (reference sequence). This CDR3 region has 15 residues. V trimming: 4 bases; J trimming: 4 bases; junction bases outside the gene matches: 11. The CDR3 nucleotides read TGTGCCAGCAGCCCGGCGGCAGGGGGACGGTACGAGCAGTACTTC. Translating gives CASSPAAGGRYEQYF. The variable domain in full, with the rest retrieved from reference TRBV5-4 and TRBJ2-7, is ETGVTQSPTHLIKTRGQQVTLRCSSQSGHNTVSWYQQALGQGPQFIFQYYREEENGRGNFPPRFSGLQFPNYSSELNVNALELDDSALYLCASSPAAGGRYEQYFGPGTRLTVT.

This clonotype was counted ten times or more. The chain is built from TRBV7-2 and TRBJ2-5; 14 bases agree with TRBD2. This CDR3 comprises 16 residues. J lost 8 bases, V lost 4 bases, and 9 bases had no gene match. CDR1 is SGHTA, CDR2 FQGNSA, per germline. The CDR3 sequence is CASSSGLAGGGGTQYF. In DNA, the CDR3 is TGTGCCAGCAGCTCAGGACTAGCGGGAGGCGGTGGAACCCAGTACTTC.

This clonotype was counted many times. The gene calls are TRBV28 and TRBJ2-3; perhaps D is TRBD1 or TRBD2 (6 bases each). The V gene lost 3 bases and the J gene lost 3 bases, with 19 bases spanning the gap. CDR3 size: 17 residues. CDR1 is MDHEN and CDR2 is SYDVKM in the germline V gene. The DNA of the CDR3 is TGTGCCAGCAGTTTCTGGGGTCGCGGAGGGGGTACAGATACGCAGTATTTT. Residues: CASSFWGRGGGTDTQYF.

This clonotype was picked up many times. V is TRBV4-3 and J is TRBJ2-7; 8 nucleotides line up with TRBD2. Germline V gene data show CDR1 as LGHNA and CDR2 as YSLEER. The trim removed 0 bases at V and 7 bases at J, leaving 8 bases unmatched. This CDR3 is built from 15 residues. The CDR3 nucleotides are TGCGCCAGCAGCCAAGATCCGGGAGGGCTTTATGAGCAGTACTTC. Protein sequence: CASSQDPGGLYEQYF.

Relative to its sample, this clonotype is medium-sized. The chain joins TRBV11-2 to TRBJ2-2, with 7 positions matching TRBD1. CDR3 length equals 18 residues. The V segment lost 5 bases and the J segment 5 bases; nucleotides outside the gene matches: 17. From germline, CDR1 is SGHAT and CDR2 FQNNGV. The CDR3 here is CASSIGQEGSEITGELFF. The CDR3 nucleotides are TGTGCCAGCAGCATCGGACAGGAAGGATCGGAGATAACCGGGGAGCTGTTTTTT. Full variable domain (missing parts from reference TRBV11-2 and TRBJ2-2): EAGVAQSPRYKIIEKRQSVAFWCNPISGHATLYWYQQILGQGPKLLIQFQNNGVVDDSQLPKDRFSAERLKGVDSTLKIQPAKLEDSAVYLCASSIGQEGSEITGELFFGEGSRLTVL.

This clonotype was seen ten or more times. The chain joins TRBV6-6 to TRBJ1-2; 8 bases agree with TRBD1. The length of the CDR3 is 15 residues. In germline, CDR1 is MNHNY, CDR2 SVGAGI (reference sequence). V lost 2 bases to trimming and J lost 4 bases; unmatched junction nucleotides: 6. The CDR3 bases are TGTGCCAGCAGTTACGGTTTCGGGACAGGCTATGGCTACACCTTC. Residues: CASSYGFGTGYGYTF.

In its sample, this clonotype ranks as medium-sized (0.01 to 0.1%). The chain links TRBV3-1 to TRBJ2-1; D remains ambiguous. The germline CDR1 and CDR2 sequences are LGHDT and YNNKEL (reference sequence). The CDR3 contains 12 residues. Trimming shortened V by 3 bases and J by 0 bases, and 0 bases separated the two germline ends. In DNA form, the CDR3 reads TGTGCCAGCAGCCACTCCTACAATGAGCAGTTCTTC. This translates into CASSHSYNEQFF.

By share, this clonotype counts as medium-sized. The chain employs TRBV5-1 and TRBJ2-7, with D hard to call. The CDR3 sequence is 12 residues long. Germline-derived CDR1 and CDR2 are SGHRS and YFSETQ. Trimming shortened V by 4 bases and J by 0 bases, and 5 bases separated the two germline ends. CDR3 DNA sequence: TGCGCCAGCAGCCCGAACTCCTACGAGCAGTACTTC. Translated: CASSPNSYEQYF.

This clonotype was seen many times. The rearrangement links TRBV5-5 to TRBJ1-1; D is unclear. Germline V gives CDR1 SGHKS, CDR2 YYEKEE (reference sequence). This CDR3 has 14 amino acids. V lost 2 bases, J lost 1 base, and 9 bases lay in between. CDR3 DNA: TGTGCCAGCAGCTTCGTCCCCCCGAACACTGAAGCTTTCTTT. Translating gives CASSFVPPNTEAFF.

This clonotype was seen at least ten times. The chain has TRBV5-6 and TRBJ2-3; TRBD2 might be the D (5 bases). From germline, CDR1 is SGHDT and CDR2 YYEEEE. CDR3 length equals 15 residues. V dropped 5 bases and J dropped 2 bases, with 15 bases sitting between them. The CDR3 region has the DNA TGTGCCAGCAGTGAGAGGACTTTTGACACAGATACGCAGTATTTT. Translating gives CASSERTFDTDTQYF.

This clonotype occurred many times. The chain uses TRBV5-1 and TRBJ2-7; D is unclear. The V end lost 4 bases, the J end lost 2 bases, and 13 bases lay between the germline ends. The CDR3 sequence is 14 residues long. CDR1 is SGHRS, CDR2 YFSETQ, per germline. Written as DNA, the CDR3 is TGCGCCAGCAGCAGTGATGGGGTTACCTACGAGCAGTACTTC. It specifies CASSSDGVTYEQYF.

This clonotype was counted ten times or more. V usage is TRBV29-1 and J usage is TRBJ2-6; TRBD1 matches at 8 bases. The V gene end was trimmed by 3 bases and the J gene end by 3 bases; junction bases not matched to a gene: 4. Looked up from germline, CDR1 is SQVTM and CDR2 is ANQGSEA. CDR3 length: 15 residues. CDR3 amino acids: CSVETDRGGANVLTF. DNA for the CDR3: TGCAGCGTTGAGACCGACAGGGGTGGGGCCAACGTCCTGACTTTC.

This clonotype was observed many times. J is TRBJ2-1 and V is TRBV5-1; 7 nucleotides line up with TRBD2. The CDR3 is 16 residues long. Losses at the gene ends were 4 bases for V and 0 bases for J; bases not matched to a gene: 7. CDR1 SGHRS and CDR2 YFSETQ come from the germline V gene. Here the CDR3 reads CASSLGGGSSYNEQFF. In nucleotides, the CDR3 is TGCGCCAGCAGCCTTGGCGGGGGAAGCTCCTACAATGAGCAGTTCTTC.

This clonotype was picked up many times. The rearrangement uses TRBV9 and TRBJ2-3, with D perhaps TRBD1 or TRBD2 (7 bases each). Germline lookup yields CDR1 SGDLS and CDR2 YYNGEE. Deletions cut 1 base from V and 3 bases from J, with 15 bases between. This CDR3 has 16 amino acids. CDR3 sequence (DNA): TGTGCCAGCAGCGTAACTGACAGGGAGGGAACAGATACGCAGTATTTT. Translated, it gives CASSVTDREGTDTQYF.

This clonotype has at least ten counts. V usage is TRBV4-3 and J usage is TRBJ1-6; no definite D call. V lost 1 base and J 7 bases, leaving 8 bases between the germline ends. CDR1 is LGHNA and CDR2 is YSLEER in the germline V gene. The CDR3 sequence is 14 residues long. As DNA, the CDR3 is TGCGCCAGCAGCCAAGGACACACGAATTCACCCCTCCACTTT. Protein product: CASSQGHTNSPLHF.

Only one count was recorded for this clonotype. One base away lies a much larger clone, so this may be a sequencing read error. The chain joins TRBV7-2 to TRBJ2-7; TRBD2 matches at 11 bases. Germline CDR1 is SGHTA and CDR2 is FQGNSA. The CDR3 totals 18 residues. As DNA, the CDR3 is TGTGTCAGCAGCTTCTACCCCCAAGCGACTAGCGGGGTCTACGAGCAGTACTTC. Encoded protein: CVSSFYPQATSGVYEQYF.